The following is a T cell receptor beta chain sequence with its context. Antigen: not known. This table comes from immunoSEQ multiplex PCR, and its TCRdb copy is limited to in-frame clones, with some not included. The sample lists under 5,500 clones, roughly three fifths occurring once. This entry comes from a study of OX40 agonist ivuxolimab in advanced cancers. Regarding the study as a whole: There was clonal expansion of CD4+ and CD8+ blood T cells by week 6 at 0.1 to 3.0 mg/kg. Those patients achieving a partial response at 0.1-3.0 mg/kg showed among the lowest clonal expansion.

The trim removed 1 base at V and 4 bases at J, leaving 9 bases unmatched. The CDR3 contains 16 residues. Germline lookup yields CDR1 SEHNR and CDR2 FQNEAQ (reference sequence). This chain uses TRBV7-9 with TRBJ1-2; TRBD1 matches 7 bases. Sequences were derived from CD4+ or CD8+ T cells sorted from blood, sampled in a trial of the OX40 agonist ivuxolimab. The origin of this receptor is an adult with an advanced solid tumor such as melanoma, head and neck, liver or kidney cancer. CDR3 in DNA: TGTGCCAGCAGCTTAGGCGTTATGGGACAGAGCTATGGCTACACCTTC. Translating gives CASSLGVMGQSYGYTF. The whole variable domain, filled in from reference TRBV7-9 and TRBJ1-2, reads DTGVSQNPRHKITKRGQNVTFRCDPISEHNRLYWYRQTLGQGPEFLTYFQNEAQLEKSRLLSDRFSAERPKGSFSTLEIQRTEQGDSAMYLCASSLGVMGQSYGYTFGSGTRLTVV.